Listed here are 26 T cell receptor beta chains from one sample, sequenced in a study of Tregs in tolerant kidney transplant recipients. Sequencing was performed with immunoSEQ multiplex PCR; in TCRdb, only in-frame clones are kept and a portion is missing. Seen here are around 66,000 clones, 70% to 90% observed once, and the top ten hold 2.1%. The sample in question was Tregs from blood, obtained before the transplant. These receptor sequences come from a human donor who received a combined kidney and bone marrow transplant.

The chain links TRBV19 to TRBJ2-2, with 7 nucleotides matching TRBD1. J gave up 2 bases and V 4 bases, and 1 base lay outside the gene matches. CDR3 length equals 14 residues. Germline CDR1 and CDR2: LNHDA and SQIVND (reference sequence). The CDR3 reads CASSRQGNTGELFF. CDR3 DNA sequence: TGTGCCAGTAGTAGACAGGGAAACACCGGGGAGCTGTTTTTT.

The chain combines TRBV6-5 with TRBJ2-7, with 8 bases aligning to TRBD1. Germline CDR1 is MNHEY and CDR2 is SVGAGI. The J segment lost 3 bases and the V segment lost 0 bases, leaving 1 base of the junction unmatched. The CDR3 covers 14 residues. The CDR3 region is CASSYSGQGYEQYF. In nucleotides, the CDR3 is TGTGCCAGCAGTTACTCAGGACAGGGCTACGAGCAGTACTTC.

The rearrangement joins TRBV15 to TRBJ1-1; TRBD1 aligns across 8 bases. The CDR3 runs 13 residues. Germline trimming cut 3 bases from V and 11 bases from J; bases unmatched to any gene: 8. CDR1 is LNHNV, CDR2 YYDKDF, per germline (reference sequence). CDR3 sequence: CATSSVGGQEAFF. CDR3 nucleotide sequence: TGTGCCACCAGCAGCGTAGGGGGACAGGAGGCTTTCTTT.

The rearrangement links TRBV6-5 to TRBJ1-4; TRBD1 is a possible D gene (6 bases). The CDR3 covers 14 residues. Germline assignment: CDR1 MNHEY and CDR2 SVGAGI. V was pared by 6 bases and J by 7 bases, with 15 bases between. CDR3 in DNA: TGTGCCAGCAGGAATCAGGGGATCGGTGAAAAACTGTTTTTT. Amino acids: CASRNQGIGEKLFF.

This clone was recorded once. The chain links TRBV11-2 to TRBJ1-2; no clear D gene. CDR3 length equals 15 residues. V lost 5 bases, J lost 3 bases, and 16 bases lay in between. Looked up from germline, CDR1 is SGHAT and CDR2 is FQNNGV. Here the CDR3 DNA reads TGTGCCAGCAGCCCTAGGTTAGAGAGTCACTATGGCTACACCTTC. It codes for CASSPRLESHYGYTF.

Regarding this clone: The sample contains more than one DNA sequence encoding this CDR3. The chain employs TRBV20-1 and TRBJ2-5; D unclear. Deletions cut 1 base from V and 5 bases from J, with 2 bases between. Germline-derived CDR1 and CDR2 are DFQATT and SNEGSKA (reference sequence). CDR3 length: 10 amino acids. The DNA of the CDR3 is TGCAGTGCTAGAGGGGAGACCCAGTACTTC. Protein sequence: CSARGETQYF.

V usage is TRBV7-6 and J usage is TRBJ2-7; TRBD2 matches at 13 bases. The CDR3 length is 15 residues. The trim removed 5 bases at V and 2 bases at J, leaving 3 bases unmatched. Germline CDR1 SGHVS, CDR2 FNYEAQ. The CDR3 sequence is CASSRTSGGAYEQYF. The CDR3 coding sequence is TGTGCCAGCAGCCGTACTAGCGGGGGGGCCTACGAGCAGTACTTC.

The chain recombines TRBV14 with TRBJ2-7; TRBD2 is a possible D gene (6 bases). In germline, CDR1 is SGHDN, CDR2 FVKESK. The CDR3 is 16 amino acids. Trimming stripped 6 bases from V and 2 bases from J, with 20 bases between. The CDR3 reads CASRRGPDTGPYEQYF. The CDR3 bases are TGTGCCAGCAGGCGGGGTCCAGACACGGGCCCCTACGAGCAGTACTTC.

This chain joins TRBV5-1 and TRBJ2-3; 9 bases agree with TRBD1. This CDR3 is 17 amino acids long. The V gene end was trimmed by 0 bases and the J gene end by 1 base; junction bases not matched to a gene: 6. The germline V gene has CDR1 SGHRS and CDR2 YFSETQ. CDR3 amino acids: CASSLGTGVIGTDTQYF. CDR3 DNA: TGCGCCAGCAGCTTGGGGACAGGGGTTATAGGCACAGATACGCAGTATTTT.

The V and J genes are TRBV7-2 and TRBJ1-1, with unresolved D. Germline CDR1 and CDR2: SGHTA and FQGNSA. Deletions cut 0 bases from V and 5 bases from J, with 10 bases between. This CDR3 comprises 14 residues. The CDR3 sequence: CASSLALQSTEAFF. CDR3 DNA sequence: TGTGCCAGCAGCTTAGCGCTTCAGAGTACTGAAGCTTTCTTT.

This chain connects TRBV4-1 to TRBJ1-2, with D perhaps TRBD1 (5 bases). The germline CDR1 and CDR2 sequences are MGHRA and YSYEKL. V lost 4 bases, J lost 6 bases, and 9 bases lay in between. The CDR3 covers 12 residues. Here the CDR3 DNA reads TGCGCCAGCAGCCGTGGGGCGGATGGCTACACCTTC. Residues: CASSRGADGYTF.

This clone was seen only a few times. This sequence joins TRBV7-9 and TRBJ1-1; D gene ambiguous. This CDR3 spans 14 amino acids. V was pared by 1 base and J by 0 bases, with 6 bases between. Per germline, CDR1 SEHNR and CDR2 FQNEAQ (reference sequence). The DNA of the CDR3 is TGTGCCAGCAGCTTAGGGACGGTGAACACTGAAGCTTTCTTT. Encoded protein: CASSLGTVNTEAFF.

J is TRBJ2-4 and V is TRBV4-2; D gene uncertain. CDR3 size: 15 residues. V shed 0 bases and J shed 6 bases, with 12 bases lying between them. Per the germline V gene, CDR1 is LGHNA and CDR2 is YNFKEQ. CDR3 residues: CASSQDSLIINIQYF. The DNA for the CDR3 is TGTGCCAGCAGCCAAGATTCCCTAATTATAAACATTCAGTACTTC.

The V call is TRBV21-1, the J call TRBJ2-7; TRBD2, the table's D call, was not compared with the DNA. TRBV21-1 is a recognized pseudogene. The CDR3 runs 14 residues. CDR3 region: CASNLGGDSYEQYF. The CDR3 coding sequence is TGTGCCAGCAACCTTGGGGGGGACTCCTACGAGCAGTACTTC.

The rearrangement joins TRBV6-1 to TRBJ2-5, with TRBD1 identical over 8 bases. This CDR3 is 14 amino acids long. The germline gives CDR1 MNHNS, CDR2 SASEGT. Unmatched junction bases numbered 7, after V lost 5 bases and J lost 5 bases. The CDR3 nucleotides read TGTGCCAGCAGTTCTGACAGGGGTGGCGAGACCCAGTACTTC. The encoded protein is CASSSDRGGETQYF.

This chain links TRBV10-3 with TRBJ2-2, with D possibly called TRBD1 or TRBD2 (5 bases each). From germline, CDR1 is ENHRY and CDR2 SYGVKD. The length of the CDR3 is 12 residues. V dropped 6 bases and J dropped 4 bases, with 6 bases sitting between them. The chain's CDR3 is CAIRGPTGELFF. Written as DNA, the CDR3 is TGTGCCATCAGGGGACCCACCGGGGAGCTGTTTTTT.

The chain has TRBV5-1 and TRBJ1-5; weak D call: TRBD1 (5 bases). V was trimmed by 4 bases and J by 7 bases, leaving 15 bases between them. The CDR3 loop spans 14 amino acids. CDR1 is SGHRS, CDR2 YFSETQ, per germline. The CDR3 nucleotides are TGCGCCAGCAGCCCGGGCGGCGGGGACCAGCCCCAGCATTTT. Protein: CASSPGGGDQPQHF.

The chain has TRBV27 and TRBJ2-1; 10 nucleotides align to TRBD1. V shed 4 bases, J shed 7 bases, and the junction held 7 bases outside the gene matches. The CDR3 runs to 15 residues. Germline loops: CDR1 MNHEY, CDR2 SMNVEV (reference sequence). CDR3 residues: CASSSDRGLGNEQFF. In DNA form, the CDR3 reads TGTGCCAGCAGTTCCGACAGGGGGCTGGGGAATGAGCAGTTCTTC.

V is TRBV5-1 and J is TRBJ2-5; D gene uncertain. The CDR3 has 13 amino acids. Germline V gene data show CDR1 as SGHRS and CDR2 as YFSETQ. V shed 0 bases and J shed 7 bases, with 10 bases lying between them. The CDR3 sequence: CASSLGEVATQYF. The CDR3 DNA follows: TGCGCCAGCAGCTTGGGCGAAGTGGCGACCCAGTACTTC.

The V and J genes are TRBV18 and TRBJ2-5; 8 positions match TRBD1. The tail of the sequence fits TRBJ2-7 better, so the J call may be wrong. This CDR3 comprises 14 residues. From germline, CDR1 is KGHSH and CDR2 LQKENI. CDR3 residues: CASSPGQGNYEQYF. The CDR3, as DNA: TGTGCCAGCTCACCAGGACAGGGCAACTACGAGCAGTACTTC.

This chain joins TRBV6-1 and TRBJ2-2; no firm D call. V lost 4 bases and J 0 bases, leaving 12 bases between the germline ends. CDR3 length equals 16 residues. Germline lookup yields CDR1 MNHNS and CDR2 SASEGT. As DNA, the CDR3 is TGTGCCAGCAGTGCCCACACCCGGCCGAACACCGGGGAGCTGTTTTTT. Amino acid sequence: CASSAHTRPNTGELFF.

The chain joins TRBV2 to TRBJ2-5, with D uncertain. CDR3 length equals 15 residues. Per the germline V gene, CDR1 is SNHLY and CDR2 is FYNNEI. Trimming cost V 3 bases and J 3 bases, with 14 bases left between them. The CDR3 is CASSDQGAPEETQYF. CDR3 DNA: TGTGCCAGCAGTGATCAAGGAGCGCCTGAAGAGACCCAGTACTTC.

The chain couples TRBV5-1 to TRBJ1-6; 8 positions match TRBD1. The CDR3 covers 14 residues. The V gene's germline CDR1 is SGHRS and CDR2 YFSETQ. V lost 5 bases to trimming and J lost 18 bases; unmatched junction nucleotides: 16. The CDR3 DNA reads TGCGCCAGCAGACAGGACAGGGTTTCTATTTATTCCCACTTT. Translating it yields CASRQDRVSIYSHF. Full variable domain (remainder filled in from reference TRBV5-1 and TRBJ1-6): KAGVTQTPRYLIKTRGQQVTLSCSPISGHRSVSWYQQTPGQGLQFLFEYFSETQRNKGNFPGRFSGRQFSNSRSEMNVSTLELGDSALYLCASRQDRVSIYSHFGNGTRLTVT.

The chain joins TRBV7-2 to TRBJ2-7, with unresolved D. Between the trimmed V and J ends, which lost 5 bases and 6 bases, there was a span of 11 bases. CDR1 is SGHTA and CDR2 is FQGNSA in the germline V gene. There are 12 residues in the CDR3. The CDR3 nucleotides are TGTGCCAGCAGCCTAAACCGAGCCGAGCAGTACTTC. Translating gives CASSLNRAEQYF.

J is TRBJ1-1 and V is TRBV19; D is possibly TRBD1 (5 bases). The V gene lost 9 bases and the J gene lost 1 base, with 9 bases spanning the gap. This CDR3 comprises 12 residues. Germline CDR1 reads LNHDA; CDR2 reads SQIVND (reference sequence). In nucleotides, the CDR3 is TGTGCCAGCGGGGCGGGGAACACTGAAGCTTTCTTT. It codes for CASGAGNTEAFF.

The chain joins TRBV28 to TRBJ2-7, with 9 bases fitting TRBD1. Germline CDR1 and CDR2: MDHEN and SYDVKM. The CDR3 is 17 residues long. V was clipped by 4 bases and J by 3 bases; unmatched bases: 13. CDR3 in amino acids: CASSWTGAFLPSYEQYF. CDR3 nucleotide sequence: TGTGCCAGCAGTTGGACAGGGGCCTTCTTACCCAGCTACGAGCAGTACTTC.